This T cell receptor beta chain was sequenced in a study of spatial heterogeneity in lung cancer (dated by TCRdb to about 2019). In the study overall: Beta-chain transcripts were consistently detected in greater numbers than alpha-chain transcripts, which likely reflects a higher abundance of beta-chain transcripts. The study linked features of the TCR repertoire to counts of nonsynonymous mutations, which were determined by whole-exome sequencing of tumor tissue. Both alpha and beta chains were TCR-sequenced in 220 or so tumor regions, under 85 matched nontumor lung samples and some 50 PBMC samples obtained at surgery. In the raw uncorrected reads, each unique combination of TCR and UMI appeared on average more than ten times. The study quantitatively compared TCR alpha and beta repertoires across multiple tumor regions, matched nontumor lung and blood in non-small cell lung cancer. General conclusions and limits of the study: Additional single-cell paired TCR alpha and beta sequencing was considered necessary to confirm, at a functional level, the hypothesis that regional TCRs recognize regional mutations. Ubiquitous expanded tumor TCRs were found in blood more often at tumor resection than at routine follow-up.

Receptor amplification or capture employed 5' RACE. TCRdb names NextSeq 500 as the instrument used. To allow correction of PCR and sequencing errors, the TCR library protocol tagged every TCR cDNA molecule with a unique molecular identifier. The authors' pipeline ran thus. TCR identification, UMI-based error correction and CDR3 extraction were performed with Decombinator tools. TCRs above a frequency of 2 per 1,000, corresponding to the top 1% of the tumor frequency distribution, were defined as expanded. Rényi diversity was computed with the R vegan package after subsampling each repertoire 100 times to 5,000 TCRs. CDR3 similarity networks were constructed using string-kernel similarity of amino acid triplets, with links drawn between CDR3s whose pairwise similarity was above 0.82. Starting from the raw public reads, TCRdb applied fastp trimming at Q25, assembled clones with MiXCR and retained in-frame beta chains. Under each unique CDR3 protein, matching rows form one entry showing the most common genes and DNA. The V and J calls and clone size are TCRdb's, not the authors'. The sample includes around 63,000 distinct CDR3 sequences, with about 8% observed a single time. About 16% of the sample is taken by the ten largest.

This specimen's time point label, per the study, means: sample taken at primary tumor resection. Whole RNA extracted from tumor and nontumor lung tissue, or from cryopreserved PBMC samples, was used for TCR sequencing without cell sorting. Samples were obtained from 70 to 85 patients with early-stage, untreated non-small cell lung cancer from the lung TRACERx cohort. Patients were selected for TCR sequencing only if sufficient RNA was available from at least two tumor regions. With regard to this clonotype: Its target antigen remains unknown. Base-call qualities are not available, and no considerably larger clone is one nucleotide away.

The germline V gene provides CDR1 SNHLY and CDR2 FYNNEI. Including the terminal cysteine and phenylalanine, the CDR3 comprises 11 residues. Kept here is only the CDR3 DNA, which spans 33 bases and is read in frame from base 1. V was cut back by 0 bases and J by 8 bases, leaving a gap of 4 bases between them. The sequence was collected from a female donor with early-stage non-small cell lung cancer. The specimen was PBMCs, collected at surgery. The receptor chain draws on TRBV2 and TRBJ1-2, with no D gene named confidently. The CDR3 loop reads CASSEARGYTF. In nucleotide form, the sequence is TGTGCCAGCAGTGAAGCAAGGGGCTACACCTTC.